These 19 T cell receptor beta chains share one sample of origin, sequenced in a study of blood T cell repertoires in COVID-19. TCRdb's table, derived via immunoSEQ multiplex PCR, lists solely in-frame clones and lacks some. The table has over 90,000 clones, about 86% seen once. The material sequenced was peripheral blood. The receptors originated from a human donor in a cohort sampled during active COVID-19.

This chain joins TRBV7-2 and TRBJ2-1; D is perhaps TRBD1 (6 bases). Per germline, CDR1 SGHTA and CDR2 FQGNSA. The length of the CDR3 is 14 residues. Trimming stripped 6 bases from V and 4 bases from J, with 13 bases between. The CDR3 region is CASSGQIGYNEQFF. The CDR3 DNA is TGTGCCAGCAGTGGACAGATAGGATACAATGAGCAGTTCTTC.

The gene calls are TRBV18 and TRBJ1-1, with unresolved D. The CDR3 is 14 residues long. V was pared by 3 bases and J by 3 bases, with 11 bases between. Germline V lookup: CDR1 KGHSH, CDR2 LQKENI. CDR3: CASSPLLAYTEAFF. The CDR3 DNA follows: TGTGCCAGCTCACCTCTGCTGGCCTACACTGAAGCTTTCTTT.

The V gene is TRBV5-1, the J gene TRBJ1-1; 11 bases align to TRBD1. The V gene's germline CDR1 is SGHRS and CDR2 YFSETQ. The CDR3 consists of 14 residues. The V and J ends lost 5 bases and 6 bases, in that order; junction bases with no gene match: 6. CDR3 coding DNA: TGCGCCAGCAGGAGGACAGGGGGCTCCCCTGAAGCTTTCTTT. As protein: CASRRTGGSPEAFF.

Here the CDR3 DNA reads TGTGCCAGCTCACCACTCGCCTTACGGTCAACTAATGAAAAACTGTTTTTT. Protein: CASSPLALRSTNEKLFF. The rearrangement links TRBV18 to TRBJ1-4; D gene uncertain. CDR1 and CDR2 from the germline V gene are KGHSH and LQKENI. This CDR3 spans 17 amino acids. V was clipped by 1 base and J by 0 bases, with 12 bases between them.

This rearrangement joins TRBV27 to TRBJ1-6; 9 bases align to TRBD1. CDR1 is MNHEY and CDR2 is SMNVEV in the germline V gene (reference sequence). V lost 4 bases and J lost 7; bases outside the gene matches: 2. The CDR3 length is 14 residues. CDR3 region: CASSWGQGNSPLHF. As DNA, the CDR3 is TGTGCCAGCAGTTGGGGACAGGGCAATTCACCCCTCCACTTT.

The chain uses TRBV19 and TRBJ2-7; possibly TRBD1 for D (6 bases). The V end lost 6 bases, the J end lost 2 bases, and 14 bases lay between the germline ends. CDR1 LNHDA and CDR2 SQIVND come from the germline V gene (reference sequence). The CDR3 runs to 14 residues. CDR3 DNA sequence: TGTGCCAGTAGGGGGACATTCCCCCCCTACGAGCAGTACTTC. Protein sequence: CASRGTFPPYEQYF.

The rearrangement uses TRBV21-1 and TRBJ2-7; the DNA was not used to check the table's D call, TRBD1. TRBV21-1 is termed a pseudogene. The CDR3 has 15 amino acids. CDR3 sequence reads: CASSKRGQGMGEQYF. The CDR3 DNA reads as TGTGCCAGCAGCAAAAGGGGACAGGGAATGGGCGAGCAGTACTTC.

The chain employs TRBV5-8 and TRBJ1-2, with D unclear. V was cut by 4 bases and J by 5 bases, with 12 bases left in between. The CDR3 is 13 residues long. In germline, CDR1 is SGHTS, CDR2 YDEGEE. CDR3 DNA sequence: TGTGCCAGCAGCCTGATAGCGCCGTATGGCTACACCTTC. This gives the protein CASSLIAPYGYTF.

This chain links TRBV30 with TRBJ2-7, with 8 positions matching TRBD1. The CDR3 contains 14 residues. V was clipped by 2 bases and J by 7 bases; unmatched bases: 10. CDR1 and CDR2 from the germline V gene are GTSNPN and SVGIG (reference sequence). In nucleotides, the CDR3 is TGTGCCTGGAGTCCAGGGACAGGCCTTTGGGAGCAGTACTTC. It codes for CAWSPGTGLWEQYF.

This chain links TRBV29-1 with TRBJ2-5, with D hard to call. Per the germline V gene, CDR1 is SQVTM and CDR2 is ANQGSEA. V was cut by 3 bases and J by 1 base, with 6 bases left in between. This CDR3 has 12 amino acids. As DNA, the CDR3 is TGCAGCGTTGATCCAGGCCAAGAGACCCAGTACTTC. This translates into CSVDPGQETQYF.

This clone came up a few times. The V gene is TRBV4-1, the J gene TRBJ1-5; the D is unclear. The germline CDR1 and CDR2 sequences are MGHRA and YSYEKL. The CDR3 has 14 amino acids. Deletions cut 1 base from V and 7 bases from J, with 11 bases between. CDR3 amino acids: CASSQGEGVQPQHF. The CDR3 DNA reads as TGCGCCAGCAGCCAAGGAGAGGGAGTACAGCCCCAGCATTTT.

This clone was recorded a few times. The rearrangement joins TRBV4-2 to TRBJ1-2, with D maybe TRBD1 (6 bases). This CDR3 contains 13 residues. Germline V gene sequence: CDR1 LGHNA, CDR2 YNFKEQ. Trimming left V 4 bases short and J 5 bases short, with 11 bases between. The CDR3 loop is CASSRDRIYGYTF. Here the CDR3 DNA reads TGTGCCAGCAGCCGAGACAGGATTTATGGCTACACCTTC.

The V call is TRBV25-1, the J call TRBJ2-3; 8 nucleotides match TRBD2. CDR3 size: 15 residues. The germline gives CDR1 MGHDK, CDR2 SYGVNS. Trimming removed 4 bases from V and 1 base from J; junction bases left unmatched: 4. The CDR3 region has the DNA TGTGCCAGCAGTGCGCAGACTAGCGGCACAGATACGCAGTATTTT. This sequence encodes CASSAQTSGTDTQYF.

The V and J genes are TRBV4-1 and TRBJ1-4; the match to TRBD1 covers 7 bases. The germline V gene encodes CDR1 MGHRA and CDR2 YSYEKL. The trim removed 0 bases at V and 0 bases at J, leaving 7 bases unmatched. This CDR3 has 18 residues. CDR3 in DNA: TGCGCCAGCAGCCAAGATCGGAGAGGGGGCACAACTAATGAAAAACTGTTTTTT. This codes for CASSQDRRGGTTNEKLFF.

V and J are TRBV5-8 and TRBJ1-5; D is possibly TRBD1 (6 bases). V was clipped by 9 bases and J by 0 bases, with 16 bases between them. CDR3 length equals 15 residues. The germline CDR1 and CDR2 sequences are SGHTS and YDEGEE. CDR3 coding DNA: TGTGCCACATCGAGGGGGGGTGGTAGCAATCAGCCCCAGCATTTT. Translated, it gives CATSRGGGSNQPQHF.

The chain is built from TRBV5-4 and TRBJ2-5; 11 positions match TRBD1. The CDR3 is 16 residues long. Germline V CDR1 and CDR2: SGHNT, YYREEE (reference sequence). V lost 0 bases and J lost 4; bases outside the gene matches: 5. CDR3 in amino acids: CASSLGGGQGGETQYF. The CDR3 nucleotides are TGTGCCAGCAGCTTGGGTGGGGGACAGGGGGGAGAGACCCAGTACTTC.

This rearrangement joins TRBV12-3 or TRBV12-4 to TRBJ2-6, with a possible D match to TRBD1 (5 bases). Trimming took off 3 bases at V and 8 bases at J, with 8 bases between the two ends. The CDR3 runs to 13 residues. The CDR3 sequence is CASSFRVSNVLTF. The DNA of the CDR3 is TGTGCCAGCAGTTTCAGGGTTTCCAACGTCCTGACTTTC.

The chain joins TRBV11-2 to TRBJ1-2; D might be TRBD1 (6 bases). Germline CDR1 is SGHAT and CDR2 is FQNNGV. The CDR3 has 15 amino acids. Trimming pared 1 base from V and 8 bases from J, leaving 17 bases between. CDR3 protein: CASSLAGVPAGGYTF. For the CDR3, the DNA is TGTGCCAGCAGCTTAGCAGGGGTTCCGGCCGGGGGCTACACCTTC.

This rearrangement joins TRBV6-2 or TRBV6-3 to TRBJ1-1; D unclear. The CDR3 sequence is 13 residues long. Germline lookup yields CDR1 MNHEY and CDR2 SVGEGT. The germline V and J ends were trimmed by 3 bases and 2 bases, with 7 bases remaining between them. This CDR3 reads CASSYAVNTEAFF. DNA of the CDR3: TGTGCCAGCAGTTATGCGGTAAACACTGAAGCTTTCTTT.